Listed below are T cell receptor beta chains from one sample, sequenced in a study of T cells in Graves' hyperthyroidism and ophthalmopathy. A single record per CDR3 protein comes from TCRdb applying MiXCR to the multiplex PCR reads. The sample carries roughly 570,000 distinct CDR3 sequences, about 45% recorded once. The sample consisted of peripheral blood or thyroid tissue (not recorded which). All receptors derive from an adult woman with Graves' disease, either hyperthyroidism or ophthalmopathy (not recorded which). The CDR3 runs from the conserved cysteine through the conserved F or W.

length: 14
V: TRBV10-3
J: TRBJ1-1
CDR3: CAISESRVNTEAFF

length: 17
V: TRBV6-6
J: TRBJ1-3
CDR3: CASSYAPGEKIMNTIYF

length: 13
V: TRBV7-2
J: TRBJ1-1
CDR3: CASRSQHYTEAFF

length: 14
V: TRBV20-1
J: TRBJ2-7
CDR3: CSARDVGRTYEQYF

length: 11
V: TRBV20-1
J: TRBJ1-1
CDR3: CSYRENTEAFF

length: 13
V: TRBV20-1
J: TRBJ2-7
CDR3: CSASHGESYEQYF

length: 16
V: TRBV15
J: TRBJ2-3
CDR3: CATSRDARGFTDTQYF

length: 16
V: TRBV20-1
J: TRBJ2-7
CDR3: CSASATLAGTPYEQYF

length: 13
V: TRBV30
J: TRBJ1-1
CDR3: CAWGRGMNTEAFF

length: 14
V: TRBV5-1
J: TRBJ1-4
CDR3: CASSYFDREKNLFF

length: 15
V: TRBV7-8
J: TRBJ2-5
CDR3: CASTRIGGSGETQYF

length: 12
V: TRBV20-1
J: TRBJ1-2
CDR3: CSAKDRPAGYTF

length: 14
V: TRBV25-1
J: TRBJ2-3
CDR3: CASSANLAADTQYF

length: 14
V: TRBV28
J: TRBJ2-5
CDR3: CASSLGTFSETQYF

length: 15
V: TRBV6-5
J: TRBJ2-7
CDR3: CASSYLGVGHYEQYF

length: 14
V: TRBV11-2
J: TRBJ1-4
CDR3: CASRDGQGNEKLFF

length: 16
V: TRBV7-2
J: TRBJ2-7
CDR3: CASSLGTSGFPYEQYF

length: 16
V: TRBV24-1
J: TRBJ2-1
CDR3: CATSDPRTGYWNEQFF

length: 15
V: TRBV28
J: TRBJ2-3
CDR3: CASSLVTDSTDTQYF

length: 14
V: TRBV18
J: TRBJ2-5
CDR3: CASSPSTRKETQYF

length: 14
V: TRBV27
J: TRBJ2-7
CDR3: CASQGAGNSYEQYF

length: 15
V: TRBV25-1
J: TRBJ2-2
CDR3: CASSYDRGNTGELFF

length: 17
V: TRBV2
J: TRBJ2-6
CDR3: CASSVGRGASGANVLTF

length: 16
V: TRBV15
J: TRBJ1-5
CDR3: CATSRATGGLDQPQHF

length: 16
V: TRBV11-2
J: TRBJ2-7
CDR3: CASSSNLAGLSYEQYF

length: 13
V: TRBV20-1
J: TRBJ1-6
CDR3: CSASGQGYSPLHF

length: 12
V: TRBV7-9
J: TRBJ1-1
CDR3: CASGHQGTEAFF

length: 16
V: TRBV7-9
J: TRBJ2-5
CDR3: CASSTGTTDQKETQYF

length: 13
V: TRBV10-3
J: TRBJ1-1
CDR3: CAIRQSMNTEAFF

length: 13
V: TRBV20-1
J: TRBJ1-1
CDR3: CSALDRGDTEAFF

length: 13
V: TRBV20-1
J: TRBJ2-7
CDR3: CSAIADNYVEQYF

length: 15
V: TRBV9
J: TRBJ2-5
CDR3: CASSVAGGGGETQYF

length: 15
V: TRBV7-9
J: TRBJ2-7
CDR3: CASSLGFQGDYEQYF

length: 12
V: TRBV10-3
J: TRBJ2-7
CDR3: CAIRDTPYEQYF

length: 16
V: TRBV6-1
J: TRBJ1-5
CDR3: CASSEPGRPLNQPQHF

length: 13
V: TRBV7-3
J: TRBJ1-6
CDR3: CASSSHVNSPLHF

length: 14
V: TRBV20-1
J: TRBJ2-7
CDR3: CSARDGGSLYEQYF

length: 14
V: TRBV3-1
J: TRBJ1-6
CDR3: CASSQVWGNSPLHF

length: 14
V: TRBV20-1
J: TRBJ2-7
CDR3: CSAPFRGRAYEQYF

length: 14
V: TRBV30
J: TRBJ2-2
CDR3: CAWSGGQVTGELFF

length: 13
V: TRBV7-9
J: TRBJ2-7
CDR3: CASIRGGGYEQYF

length: 15
V: TRBV20-1
J: TRBJ2-2
CDR3: CSAHLSGRASGELFF

length: 14
V: TRBV19
J: TRBJ1-2
CDR3: CASSIPGQFYGYTF